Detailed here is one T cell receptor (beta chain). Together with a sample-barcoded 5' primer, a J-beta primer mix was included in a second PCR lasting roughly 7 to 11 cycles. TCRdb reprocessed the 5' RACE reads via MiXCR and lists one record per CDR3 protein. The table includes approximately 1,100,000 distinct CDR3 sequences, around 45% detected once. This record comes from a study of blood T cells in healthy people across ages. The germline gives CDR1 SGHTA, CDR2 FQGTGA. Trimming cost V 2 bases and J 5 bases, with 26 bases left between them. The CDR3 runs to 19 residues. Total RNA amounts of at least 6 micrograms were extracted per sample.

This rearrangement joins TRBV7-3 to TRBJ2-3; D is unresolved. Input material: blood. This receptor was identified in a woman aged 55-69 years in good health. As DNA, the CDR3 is TGTGCCAGCAGCTTACGGGCCCACGGCCTAACGGGTCGCAGAGATACGCAGTATTTT. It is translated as CASSLRAHGLTGRRDTQYF.